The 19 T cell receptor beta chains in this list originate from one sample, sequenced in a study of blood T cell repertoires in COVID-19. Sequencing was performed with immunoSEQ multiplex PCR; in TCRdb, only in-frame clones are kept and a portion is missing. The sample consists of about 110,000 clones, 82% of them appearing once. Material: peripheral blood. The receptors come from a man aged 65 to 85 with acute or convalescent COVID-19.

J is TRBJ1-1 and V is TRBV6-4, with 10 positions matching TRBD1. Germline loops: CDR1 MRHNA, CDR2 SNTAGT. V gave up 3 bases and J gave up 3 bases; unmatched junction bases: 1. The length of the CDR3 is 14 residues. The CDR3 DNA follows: TGTGCCAGCAGTGAGGGGACAGGGGACACTGAAGCTTTCTTT. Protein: CASSEGTGDTEAFF.

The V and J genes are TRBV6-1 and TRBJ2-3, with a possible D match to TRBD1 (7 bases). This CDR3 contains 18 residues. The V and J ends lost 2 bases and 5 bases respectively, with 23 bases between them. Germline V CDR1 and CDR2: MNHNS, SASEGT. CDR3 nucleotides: TGTGCCAGCAGTGAAAAATCCGGGGCGGGACAGAGCGGAGATACGCAGTATTTT. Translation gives CASSEKSGAGQSGDTQYF.

The CDR3 bases are TGTGCCAGCAAAGGCAGGGGGCTTGGTAATGAAAAACTGTTTTTT. This translates into CASKGRGLGNEKLFF. The rearrangement uses TRBV2 and TRBJ1-4; 8 bases align to TRBD1. V lost 7 bases, J lost 4 bases, and 8 bases stayed unmatched. The CDR3 is 15 residues long. The germline CDR1 and CDR2 sequences are SNHLY and FYNNEI. Full variable domain (missing parts from reference TRBV2 and TRBJ1-4): EPEVTQTPSHQVTQMGQEVILRCVPISNHLYFYWYRQILGQKVEFLVSFYNNEISEKSEIFDDQFSVERPDGSNFTLKIRSTKLEDSAMYFCASKGRGLGNEKLFFGSGTQLSVL.

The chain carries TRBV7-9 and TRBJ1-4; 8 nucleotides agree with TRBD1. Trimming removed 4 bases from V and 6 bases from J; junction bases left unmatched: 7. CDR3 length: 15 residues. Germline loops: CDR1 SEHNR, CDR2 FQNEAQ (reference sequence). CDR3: CASSYRGIRYEKLFF. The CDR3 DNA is TGTGCCAGCAGCTACAGGGGGATTAGATATGAAAAACTGTTTTTT. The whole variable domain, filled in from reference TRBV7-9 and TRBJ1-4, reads DTGVSQNPRHKITKRGQNVTFRCDPISEHNRLYWYRQTLGQGPEFLTYFQNEAQLEKSRLLSDRFSAERPKGSFSTLEIQRTEQGDSAMYLCASSYRGIRYEKLFFGSGTQLSVL.

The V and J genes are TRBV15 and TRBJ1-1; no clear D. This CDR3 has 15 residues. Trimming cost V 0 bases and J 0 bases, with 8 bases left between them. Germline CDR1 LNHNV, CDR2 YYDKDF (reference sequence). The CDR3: CATSRDRVLNTEAFF. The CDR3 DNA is TGTGCCACCAGCAGAGATAGAGTTCTGAACACTGAAGCTTTCTTT.

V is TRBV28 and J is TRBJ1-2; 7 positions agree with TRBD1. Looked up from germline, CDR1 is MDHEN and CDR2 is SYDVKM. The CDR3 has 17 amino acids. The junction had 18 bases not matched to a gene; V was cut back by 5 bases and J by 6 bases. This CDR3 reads CASSAAAGQLSRDGYTF. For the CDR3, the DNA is TGTGCCAGCAGTGCGGCGGCGGGACAGCTCTCAAGGGATGGCTACACCTTC.

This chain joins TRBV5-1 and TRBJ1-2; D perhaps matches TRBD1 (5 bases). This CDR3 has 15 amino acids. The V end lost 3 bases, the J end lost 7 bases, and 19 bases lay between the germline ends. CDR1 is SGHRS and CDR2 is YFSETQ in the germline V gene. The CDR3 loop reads CASSSRRGGVSGYTF. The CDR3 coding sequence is TGCGCCAGCAGCTCCAGACGGGGGGGAGTATCTGGCTACACCTTC.

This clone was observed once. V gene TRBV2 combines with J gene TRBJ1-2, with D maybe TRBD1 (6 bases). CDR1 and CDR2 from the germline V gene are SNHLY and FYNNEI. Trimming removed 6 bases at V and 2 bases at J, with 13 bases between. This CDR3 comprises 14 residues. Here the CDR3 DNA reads TGTGCCAGCAGGGAGAGGGGGTCCAACTATGGCTACACCTTC. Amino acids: CASRERGSNYGYTF.

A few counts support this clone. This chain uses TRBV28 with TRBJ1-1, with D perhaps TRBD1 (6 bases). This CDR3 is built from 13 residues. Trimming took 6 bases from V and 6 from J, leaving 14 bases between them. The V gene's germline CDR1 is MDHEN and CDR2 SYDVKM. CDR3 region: CASRPTGSPEAFF. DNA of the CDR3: TGTGCCAGCAGACCTACAGGGTCCCCTGAAGCTTTCTTT.

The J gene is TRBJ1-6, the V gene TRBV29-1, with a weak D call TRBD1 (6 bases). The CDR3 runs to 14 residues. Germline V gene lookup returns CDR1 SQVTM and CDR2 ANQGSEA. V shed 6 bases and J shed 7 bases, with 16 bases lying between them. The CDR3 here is CSVREGQTNSPLHF. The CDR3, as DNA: TGCAGCGTCAGAGAAGGACAGACAAATTCACCCCTCCACTTT.

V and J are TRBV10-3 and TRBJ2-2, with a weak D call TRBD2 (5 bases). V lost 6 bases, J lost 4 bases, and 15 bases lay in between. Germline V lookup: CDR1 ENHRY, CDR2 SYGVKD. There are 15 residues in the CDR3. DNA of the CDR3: TGTGCCATCAGCTCCGGACTGGCCCGCACCGGGGAGCTGTTTTTT. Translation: CAISSGLARTGELFF.

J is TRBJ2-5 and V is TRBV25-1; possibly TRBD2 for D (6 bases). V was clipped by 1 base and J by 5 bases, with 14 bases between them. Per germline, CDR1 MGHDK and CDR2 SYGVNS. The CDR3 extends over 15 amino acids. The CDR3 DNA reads TGTGCCAGCAGTGAATTCCCAACTAGCCGGGAGACCCAGTACTTC. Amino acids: CASSEFPTSRETQYF.

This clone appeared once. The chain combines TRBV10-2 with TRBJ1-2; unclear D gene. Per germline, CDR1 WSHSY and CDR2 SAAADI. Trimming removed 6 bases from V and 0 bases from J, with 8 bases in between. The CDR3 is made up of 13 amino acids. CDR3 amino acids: CASSDTANYGYTF. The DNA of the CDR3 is TGCGCCAGCAGCGATACAGCTAACTATGGCTACACCTTC.

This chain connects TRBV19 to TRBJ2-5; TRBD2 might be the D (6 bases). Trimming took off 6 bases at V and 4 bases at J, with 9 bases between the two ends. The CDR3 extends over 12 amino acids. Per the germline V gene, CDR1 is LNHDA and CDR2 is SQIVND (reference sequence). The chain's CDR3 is CASRDYLETQYF. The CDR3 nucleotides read TGTGCCAGTAGGGACTATCTAGAGACCCAGTACTTC. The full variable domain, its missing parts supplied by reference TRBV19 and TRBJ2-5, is DGGITQSPKYLFRKEGQNVTLSCEQNLNHDAMYWYRQDPGQGLRLIYYSQIVNDFQKGDIAEGYSVSREKKESFPLTVTSAQKNPTAFYLCASRDYLETQYFGPGTRLLVL.

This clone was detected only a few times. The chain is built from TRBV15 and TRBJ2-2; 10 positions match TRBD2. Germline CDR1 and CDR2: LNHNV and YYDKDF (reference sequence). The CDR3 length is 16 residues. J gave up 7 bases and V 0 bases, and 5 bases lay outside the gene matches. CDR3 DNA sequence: TGTGCCACCAGCAGAGACGGACTAGCGGTGGGCGGGGAGCTGTTTTTT. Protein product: CATSRDGLAVGGELFF.

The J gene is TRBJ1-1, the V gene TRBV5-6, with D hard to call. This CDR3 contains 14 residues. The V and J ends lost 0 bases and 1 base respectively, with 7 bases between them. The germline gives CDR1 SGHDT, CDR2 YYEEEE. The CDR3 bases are TGTGCCAGCAGCTTGGCGGCGGCGAACACTGAAGCTTTCTTT. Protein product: CASSLAAANTEAFF.

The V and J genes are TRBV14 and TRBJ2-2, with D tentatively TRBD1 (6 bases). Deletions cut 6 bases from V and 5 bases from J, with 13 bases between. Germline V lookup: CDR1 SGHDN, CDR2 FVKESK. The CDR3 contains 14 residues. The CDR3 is CASRQNTGTGELFF. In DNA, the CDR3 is TGTGCCAGCAGGCAAAATACAGGGACCGGGGAGCTGTTTTTT. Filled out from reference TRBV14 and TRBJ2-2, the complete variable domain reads EAGVTQFPSHSVIEKGQTVTLRCDPISGHDNLYWYRRVMGKEIKFLLHFVKESKQDESGMPNNRFLAERTGGTYSTLKVQPAELEDSGVYFCASRQNTGTGELFFGEGSRLTVL.

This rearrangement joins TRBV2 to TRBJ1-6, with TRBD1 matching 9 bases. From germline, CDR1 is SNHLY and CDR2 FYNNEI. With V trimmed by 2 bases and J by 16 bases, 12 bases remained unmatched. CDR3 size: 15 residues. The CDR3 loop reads CASSERTGGHGTLHF. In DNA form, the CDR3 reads TGTGCCAGCAGTGAACGTACAGGGGGCCATGGTACGCTCCACTTT.

CDR3 DNA: TGTGCCAGCAGTTTTTCCTACGACTTACTAGCGGGCGGCTCCTACGAGCAGTACTTC. Amino acid sequence: CASSFSYDLLAGGSYEQYF. This sequence joins TRBV28 and TRBJ2-7; 9 bases match TRBD2. CDR1 is MDHEN and CDR2 is SYDVKM in the germline V gene. The CDR3 contains 19 residues. V was clipped by 3 bases and J by 0 bases; unmatched bases: 15.